This T cell receptor (beta chain) was recovered during a study of blood T cell repertoires in COVID-19. Study information: COVID-19 samples, acute and convalescent, were from the United States, Italy and Spain.

How the authors handled the data: The assay estimated nucleated cells by amplifying reference gene primers. Method: immunoSEQ multiplex PCR; TCRdb's copy keeps in-frame clones and lacks some. Clone size and V and J calls were adopted from that table, with D and trimming inferred from the DNA. This sample has around 470,000 clones, with approximately 92% found just once. This clone was detected only once. The TCR sequence derives from a young man with COVID-19, enrolled during active disease. The sequenced material came from peripheral blood.

The CDR3 here is CASSGAARKETQYF. The DNA for the CDR3 is TGTGCCAGCTCCGGAGCGGCCAGAAAAGAGACCCAGTACTTC. This chain connects TRBV11-3 to TRBJ2-5; weak D call: TRBD2 (5 bases). Trimming removed 8 bases at V and 3 bases at J, with 16 bases between. The CDR3 sequence is 14 residues long. In germline, CDR1 is SGHNT, CDR2 YENEEA.